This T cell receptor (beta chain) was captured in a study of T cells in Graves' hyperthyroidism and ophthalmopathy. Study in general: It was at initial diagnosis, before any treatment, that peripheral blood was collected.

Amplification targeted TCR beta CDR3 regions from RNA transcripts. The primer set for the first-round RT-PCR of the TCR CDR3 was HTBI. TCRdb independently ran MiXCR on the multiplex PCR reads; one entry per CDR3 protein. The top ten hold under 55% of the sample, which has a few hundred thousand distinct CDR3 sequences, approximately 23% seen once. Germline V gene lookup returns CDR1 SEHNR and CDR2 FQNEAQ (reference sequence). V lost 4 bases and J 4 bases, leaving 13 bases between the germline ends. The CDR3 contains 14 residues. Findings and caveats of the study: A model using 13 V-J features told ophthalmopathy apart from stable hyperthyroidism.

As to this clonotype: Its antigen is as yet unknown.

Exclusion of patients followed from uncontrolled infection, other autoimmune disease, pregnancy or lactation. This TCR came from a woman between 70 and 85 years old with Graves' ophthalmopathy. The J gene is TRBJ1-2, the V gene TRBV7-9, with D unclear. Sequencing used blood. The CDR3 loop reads CASSSSGGIYGYTF. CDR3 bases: TGTGCCAGCAGCTCCTCCGGAGGGATCTATGGCTACACCTTC.